Below are 8 T cell receptor beta chains sequenced from a single sample in a study of control samples from healthy donors and cancer patients. Only in-frame clones appear in the TCRdb table, and some are missing; sequencing was by immunoSEQ multiplex PCR. The table shows tens of thousands of clones, with roughly 91% occurring only once. The sample was blood. The receptors here all came from a man between 45 and 60 years old in good health.

The rearrangement joins TRBV27 to TRBJ1-1; 7 bases fit TRBD1. Germline trimming cut 5 bases from V and 0 bases from J; bases unmatched to any gene: 3. Germline V gene sequence: CDR1 MNHEY, CDR2 SMNVEV (reference sequence). The CDR3 spans 14 residues. CDR3 DNA: TGTGCCAGCAGTCGGACAGGAGTGAACACTGAAGCTTTCTTT. It is translated as CASSRTGVNTEAFF.

The chain recombines TRBV9 with TRBJ2-5; no firm D call. V was cut by 4 bases and J by 5 bases, with 18 bases left in between. The CDR3 is made up of 15 amino acids. Germline V CDR1 and CDR2: SGDLS, YYNGEE. The CDR3 protein is CASSSEPDRVETQYF. DNA for the CDR3: TGTGCCAGCAGCTCGGAACCGGATCGGGTGGAGACCCAGTACTTC.

This clone was picked up a small number of times. The CDR3 nucleotides read TGTGCCAGCAGCCCGGAATTCGACAGCGTTAATGAAAAACTGTTTTTT. It yields the protein CASSPEFDSVNEKLFF. This sequence joins TRBV5-8 and TRBJ1-4, with D perhaps TRBD1 (5 bases). The CDR3 runs to 16 residues. The ends were cut back, 4 bases at V and 4 bases at J, with 17 bases in the middle. Germline V gene lookup returns CDR1 SGHTS and CDR2 YDEGEE. Full variable domain (missing parts from reference TRBV5-8 and TRBJ1-4): EAGVTQSPTHLIKTRGQQATLRCSPISGHTSVYWYQQALGLGLQFLLWYDEGEERNRGNFPPRFSGRQFPNYSSELNVNALELEDSALYLCASSPEFDSVNEKLFFGSGTQLSVL.

V gene TRBV6-2 or TRBV6-3 combines with J gene TRBJ2-1; TRBD2 aligns across 9 bases. From germline, CDR1 is MNHEY and CDR2 SVGEGT. The junction had 9 bases not matched to a gene; V was cut back by 4 bases and J by 5 bases. CDR3 length: 16 amino acids. The CDR3 loop is CASSWLWGGGDNEQFF. As DNA, the CDR3 is TGTGCCAGCAGTTGGCTTTGGGGCGGGGGGGACAATGAGCAGTTCTTC.

The chain uses TRBV5-1 and TRBJ2-6; TRBD1 matches 9 bases. The CDR3 length is 17 residues. The germline V gene has CDR1 SGHRS and CDR2 YFSETQ. The V segment lost 4 bases and the J segment 4 bases; nucleotides outside the gene matches: 9. CDR3 region: CASSNPGTGSGANVLTF. CDR3 DNA: TGCGCCAGCAGCAACCCCGGGACAGGGTCAGGGGCCAACGTCCTGACTTTC.

V usage is TRBV5-5 and J usage is TRBJ1-2; TRBD1 aligns across 8 bases. Germline-derived CDR1 and CDR2 are SGHKS and YYEKEE (reference sequence). This CDR3 has 16 amino acids. The junction had 11 bases not matched to a gene; V was cut back by 4 bases and J by 3 bases. The DNA for the CDR3 is TGTGCCAGCAGCCTGGACAGGGCGGCAGGCGACTATGGCTACACCTTC. The encoded protein is CASSLDRAAGDYGYTF.

The genes are TRBV6-5 and TRBJ2-4; a weak D match, TRBD1 (6 bases). Germline CDR1 reads MNHEY; CDR2 reads SVGAGI. This CDR3 contains 15 residues. V lost 5 bases and J lost 3, with 14 bases in between. The CDR3 region has the DNA TGTGCCAGCAGTAAGGACAGATCGGGCAAAAACATTCAGTACTTC. Translating it yields CASSKDRSGKNIQYF.

The chain recombines TRBV5-1 with TRBJ1-1; 9 nucleotides align to TRBD1. J gave up 5 bases and V 4 bases, and 9 bases lay outside the gene matches. Germline V gene data show CDR1 as SGHRS and CDR2 as YFSETQ. The CDR3 sequence is 15 residues long. The CDR3 nucleotides are TGCGCCAGCAGCCTGTGGACAGGGGCCCGGACTGAAGCTTTCTTT. It codes for CASSLWTGARTEAFF. Complete variable domain (other parts from reference TRBV5-1 and TRBJ1-1): KAGVTQTPRYLIKTRGQQVTLSCSPISGHRSVSWYQQTPGQGLQFLFEYFSETQRNKGNFPGRFSGRQFSNSRSEMNVSTLELGDSALYLCASSLWTGARTEAFFGQGTRLTVV.